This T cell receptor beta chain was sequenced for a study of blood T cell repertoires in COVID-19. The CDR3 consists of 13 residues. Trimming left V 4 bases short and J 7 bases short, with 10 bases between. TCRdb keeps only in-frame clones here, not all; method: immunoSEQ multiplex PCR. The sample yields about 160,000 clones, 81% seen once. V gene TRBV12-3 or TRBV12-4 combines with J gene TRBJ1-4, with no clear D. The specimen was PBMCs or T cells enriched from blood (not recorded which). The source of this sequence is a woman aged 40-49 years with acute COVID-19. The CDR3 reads CASSSNRLEKLFF. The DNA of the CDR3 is TGTGCCAGCAGTTCGAATAGACTTGAAAAACTGTTTTTT.